Listed below are T cell receptor beta chains from one sample, sequenced in a study of cytomegalovirus exposure and HLA in healthy donors. Produced via immunoSEQ multiplex PCR; TCRdb's table is partial and in-frame only. The repertoire has approximately 190,000 clones, 82% of them found once; the top ten carry roughly 0.8%. Sequencing was performed on PBMCs. The receptor set was obtained from a woman in her late teens or twenties in good health and CMV-seronegative. The conserved cysteine and the conserved F or W are not part of the CDR3 here. Each record gives: V gene, J gene, CDR3 protein.

v_gene: TRBV29-1; j_gene: .; CDR3aa: SVESGGGAYEQY
v_gene: TRBV7-8; j_gene: TRBJ2-5; CDR3aa: ASSNSGKQETQY
v_gene: TRBV5-1; j_gene: TRBJ2-7; CDR3aa: ASSLEAAVSSYEQY
v_gene: TRBV9; j_gene: TRBJ2-5; CDR3aa: ASSRGGAQETQY
v_gene: TRBV28; j_gene: TRBJ1-1; CDR3aa: ASRTGLGDTEAF
v_gene: TRBV10-1; j_gene: TRBJ1-3; CDR3aa: ASSESGVGNTIY
v_gene: TRBV6-5; j_gene: TRBJ1-1; CDR3aa: ASSLQGIMNTEAF
v_gene: TRBV15; j_gene: TRBJ1-3; CDR3aa: ATSRGQGVYGNTIY
v_gene: TRBV6-5; j_gene: TRBJ1-1; CDR3aa: ASSYSRQGITEAF
v_gene: TRBV7-9; j_gene: TRBJ2-3; CDR3aa: ASSLAETGYRGTDTQY
v_gene: TRBV13; j_gene: TRBJ1-2; CDR3aa: ASSTSPGLLNGYT
v_gene: TRBV27; j_gene: TRBJ2-2; CDR3aa: ASSFNTGELF
v_gene: TRBV7-8; j_gene: TRBJ2-7; CDR3aa: ASSLATASYEQY
v_gene: TRBV11-2; j_gene: TRBJ2-7; CDR3aa: ASSFFSGQSEQY
v_gene: TRBV27; j_gene: TRBJ2-2; CDR3aa: ASSKLTIRGTGELF
v_gene: TRBV5-1; j_gene: TRBJ2-1; CDR3aa: ASSMDHSTQQF
v_gene: TRBV25-1; j_gene: .; CDR3aa: ASSESYGASYEQY
v_gene: TRBV5-4; j_gene: TRBJ2-7; CDR3aa: ASSLWPSSPGEQY
v_gene: TRBV23-1; j_gene: TRBJ2-7; CDR3aa: ASSLEMRLSYEQY
v_gene: TRBV7-3; j_gene: TRBJ2-3; CDR3aa: ASSLRGDLSTDTQY
v_gene: TRBV4-1; j_gene: TRBJ2-1; CDR3aa: ASSPGTSGGDGEQF
v_gene: TRBV18; j_gene: TRBJ1-4; CDR3aa: ASSPRRVATNEKLF
v_gene: TRBV6-1; j_gene: TRBJ2-7; CDR3aa: ASRPSTGSTYEQY
v_gene: TRBV28; j_gene: TRBJ2-5; CDR3aa: ASSFGGSGAETQY
v_gene: TRBV7-4; j_gene: TRBJ2-7; CDR3aa: ASRYDRFYEQY
v_gene: TRBV27; j_gene: TRBJ2-7; CDR3aa: ASSYLRDIEQY
v_gene: TRBV10-3; j_gene: TRBJ2-7; CDR3aa: AIRLAGLYEQY
v_gene: TRBV25-1; j_gene: TRBJ2-3; CDR3aa: ASSELAKGITDTQY
v_gene: TRBV28; j_gene: TRBJ1-5; CDR3aa: ASSFGQGNQPQH
v_gene: TRBV19; j_gene: TRBJ1-2; CDR3aa: ASTIYHRNYGYT
v_gene: TRBV6-5; j_gene: TRBJ1-2; CDR3aa: ASSYSPFGGGYT
v_gene: TRBV5-1; j_gene: TRBJ2-5; CDR3aa: ASSESGGAGQETQY
v_gene: TRBV19; j_gene: TRBJ2-1; CDR3aa: ASERQAEQF
v_gene: TRBV27; j_gene: TRBJ1-2; CDR3aa: ASTAQGAQAYGYT
v_gene: TRBV2; j_gene: TRBJ2-7; CDR3aa: ASNQQGSYEQY
v_gene: TRBV28; j_gene: TRBJ2-1; CDR3aa: ASSKPAGVTNEQF
v_gene: TRBV30; j_gene: TRBJ1-2; CDR3aa: AWSYGARDGYT
v_gene: TRBV9; j_gene: TRBJ2-2; CDR3aa: ASSVVSSNTGELF
v_gene: TRBV5-1; j_gene: TRBJ2-1; CDR3aa: ASSLPRDRGLSGRARNEQF
v_gene: TRBV5-8; j_gene: TRBJ2-7; CDR3aa: ASSPGYEQY